This TCR beta chain was captured in a study of T cell responses to AZD1222 COVID-19 vaccine. The CDR3 loop spans 18 amino acids. Germline lookup yields CDR1 LGHDT and CDR2 YNNKEL (reference sequence). V lost 3 bases to trimming and J lost 0 bases; unmatched junction nucleotides: 8. Sequencing was performed with immunoSEQ multiplex PCR; in TCRdb, only in-frame clones are kept and a portion is missing. This table has roughly 56,000 clones, approximately 83% appearing once. The receptor was isolated from an adult in good health. V gene TRBV3-1 (or the pseudogene TRBV3-2) combines with J gene TRBJ1-6, with 7 bases that match TRBD1. Source: peripheral blood, taken on day 0 of AZD1222 vaccination. Here the CDR3 DNA reads TGTGCCAGCAGCCAGGGTCAGGGGGTTTTCTCCTATAATTCACCCCTCCACTTT. The encoded protein is CASSQGQGVFSYNSPLHF.